A single sample is the source of the 31 T cell receptor beta chains below, sequenced in a study of blood T cells in healthy people across ages. A second PCR of about 6 to 11 cycles used a sample-barcoded 5' primer and a J-beta primer mix. TCRdb called the 5' RACE reads again in MiXCR, with one record for every CDR3 protein. The repertoire consists of some 690,000 distinct CDR3 sequences, with around a fifth occurring once and the leading ten covering around a fifth. Material: blood. The source is a man between 65 and 79 years old in good health.

The chain carries TRBV6-1 and TRBJ2-7, with D perhaps TRBD1 (6 bases). Trimming cost V 4 bases and J 4 bases, with 14 bases left between them. The V gene's germline CDR1 is MNHNS and CDR2 SASEGT. This CDR3 contains 14 residues. DNA for the CDR3: TGTGCCAGCAGTGGGGGGCTGAGGTCTTACGAGCAGTACTTC. This codes for CASSGGLRSYEQYF.

This clonotype has only a few counts. This chain links TRBV4-2 with TRBJ2-1, with TRBD1 matching over 7 bases. The germline V gene has CDR1 LGHNA and CDR2 YNFKEQ. After removal of 4 bases from V and 5 bases from J, the junction contained 8 bases not matched to a gene. CDR3 length: 15 residues. CDR3 residues: CASSRPGQTNNEQFF. The CDR3 DNA follows: TGTGCCAGCAGCCGACCGGGACAGACAAACAATGAGCAGTTCTTC.

This clonotype turned up a few times. This chain joins TRBV7-9 and TRBJ2-5; TRBD2 agrees at 7 bases. Germline values: CDR1 SEHNR, CDR2 FQNEAQ (reference sequence). CDR3 length: 14 amino acids. V gave up 4 bases and J gave up 5 bases; unmatched junction bases: 7. The CDR3 DNA is TGTGCCAGCAGCTCCAGCGGGGCCCAGGAGACCCAGTACTTC. Its translation is CASSSSGAQETQYF.

CDR3 protein: CASSWPEGSDTQYF. CDR3 coding DNA: TGTGCCAGCAGCTGGCCGGAGGGTTCAGATACGCAGTATTTT. The V gene is TRBV7-8, the J gene TRBJ2-3, with D possibly matching TRBD2 (6 bases). The V gene lost 4 bases and the J gene lost 4 bases, with 12 bases spanning the gap. Germline V gene lookup returns CDR1 SGHVS and CDR2 FQNEAQ. The CDR3 consists of 14 residues. Drawing the rest from reference TRBV7-8 and TRBJ2-3, the complete variable domain is GAGVSQSPRYKVAKRGQDVALRCDPISGHVSLFWYQQALGQGPEFLTYFQNEAQLDKSGLPSDRFFAERPEGSVSTLKIQRTQQEDSAVYLCASSWPEGSDTQYFGPGTRLTVL.

This chain connects TRBV7-8 to TRBJ2-3; possibly TRBD1 for D (6 bases). With 3 bases removed from V and 0 bases from J, the gap between germline ends came to 19 bases. Per germline, CDR1 SGHVS and CDR2 FQNEAQ. This CDR3 has 18 residues. The chain's CDR3 is CASSFNRELRTSTDTQYF. CDR3 in DNA: TGTGCCAGCAGCTTCAACAGGGAACTACGAACTAGCACAGATACGCAGTATTTT.

This clonotype was seen just once. The rearrangement links TRBV7-9 to TRBJ2-1, with 11 bases lining up with TRBD1. V gave up 7 bases and J gave up 8 bases; unmatched junction bases: 13. The CDR3 has 16 amino acids. Germline V gene lookup returns CDR1 SEHNR and CDR2 FQNEAQ (reference sequence). The CDR3 DNA sequence: TGTGCCAGCATCCCGGGAGGACAGGGGGCTAGGGATGAGCAGTTCTTC. Its translation is CASIPGGQGARDEQFF.

The V gene is TRBV29-1, the J gene TRBJ2-5; 8 nucleotides align to TRBD1. J lost 4 bases, V lost 8 bases, and 9 bases had no gene match. CDR1 and CDR2 (germline): SQVTM, ANQGSEA. The CDR3 covers 13 residues. CDR3 in amino acids: CSSISGGGETQYF. CDR3 coding DNA: TGCAGCTCTATCTCAGGGGGCGGAGAGACCCAGTACTTC.

This clonotype was seen a few times. The chain is built from TRBV19 and TRBJ2-7, with D tentatively TRBD1 (5 bases). The CDR3 sequence is 13 residues long. The V and J ends lost 6 bases and 1 base respectively, with 10 bases between them. Per the germline V gene, CDR1 is LNHDA and CDR2 is SQIVND (reference sequence). The CDR3: CASRMTESYEQYF. CDR3 sequence (DNA): TGTGCCAGTAGAATGACAGAGTCCTACGAGCAGTACTTC.

This clonotype was picked up a small number of times. J is TRBJ1-6 and V is TRBV27, with TRBD1 as a possible D gene (5 bases). Germline-derived CDR1 and CDR2 are MNHEY and SMNVEV (reference sequence). CDR3 length equals 17 residues. V was clipped by 0 bases and J by 4 bases, with 13 bases between them. The CDR3 spells CASSLSPGTTYNSPLHF. DNA of the CDR3: TGTGCCAGCAGTTTATCGCCAGGGACGACGTATAATTCACCCCTCCACTTT.

This rearrangement joins TRBV11-3 to TRBJ2-1, with TRBD2 matching 10 bases. CDR3 length: 15 amino acids. Germline V CDR1 and CDR2: SGHNT, YENEEA. Losses at the gene ends were 1 base for V and 4 bases for J; bases not matched to a gene: 1. DNA of the CDR3: TGTGCCAGCAGCTTAGCTAGCGGGAGATACAATGAGCAGTTCTTC. This encodes CASSLASGRYNEQFF. Complete variable domain (other parts from reference TRBV11-3 and TRBJ2-1): EAGVVQSPRYKIIEKKQPVAFWCNPISGHNTLYWYLQNLGQGPELLIRYENEEAVDDSQLPKDRFSAERLKGVDSTLKIQPAELGDSAVYLCASSLASGRYNEQFFGPGTRLTVL.

V gene TRBV5-1 combines with J gene TRBJ1-1; no clear D. V lost 3 bases and J 8 bases, leaving 11 bases between the germline ends. Germline V gene lookup returns CDR1 SGHRS and CDR2 YFSETQ. The CDR3 extends over 12 amino acids. The CDR3 DNA sequence: TGCGCCAGCAGCTCGGGAAATGCAGAAGCTTTCTTT. This codes for CASSSGNAEAFF.

This clonotype was seen only a few times. V is TRBV7-2 and J is TRBJ1-5; D is possibly TRBD1 (5 bases). V shed 1 base and J shed 6 bases, with 10 bases lying between them. CDR1 and CDR2 from the germline V gene are SGHTA and FQGNSA. CDR3 length: 14 amino acids. The CDR3 DNA follows: TGTGCCAGCAGCTTAGGGGGGGGGACTCAGCCCCAGCATTTT. Encoded protein: CASSLGGGTQPQHF.

This clonotype was seen ten or more times. This sequence joins TRBV20-1 and TRBJ1-2; perhaps TRBD1 as D (6 bases). The ends were cut back, 3 bases at V and 6 bases at J, with 11 bases in the middle. Germline V gene sequence: CDR1 DFQATT, CDR2 SNEGSKA (reference sequence). This CDR3 has 12 residues. The CDR3 sequence: CSASWGADGYTF. For the CDR3, the DNA is TGCAGTGCTAGTTGGGGGGCAGATGGCTACACCTTC.

This sequence joins TRBV7-9 and TRBJ1-2; D unresolved. The CDR3 runs to 15 residues. Germline values: CDR1 SEHNR, CDR2 FQNEAQ (reference sequence). V lost 1 base to trimming and J lost 8 bases, with 17 bases between them. CDR3 in DNA: TGTGCCAGCAGCTTAGTTCCAGACTCTATGGCCGGCTACACCTTC. Translated, it gives CASSLVPDSMAGYTF.

The chain is built from TRBV4-1 and TRBJ2-3; 9 nucleotides match TRBD2. V dropped 7 bases and J dropped 2; count of bases not matched to a gene: 7. CDR1 and CDR2 (germline): MGHRA, YSYEKL. The CDR3 sequence is 15 residues long. In DNA, the CDR3 is TGCGCCAGCACCTTTAGCGGGGGTACCACAGATACGCAGTATTTT. Translated: CASTFSGGTTDTQYF.

The chain links TRBV20-1 to TRBJ1-2; D is undetermined. The germline V and J ends were trimmed by 0 bases and 8 bases, with 7 bases remaining between them. Germline V gene sequence: CDR1 DFQATT, CDR2 SNEGSKA (reference sequence). CDR3 length: 11 residues. The CDR3 sequence is CSARDRAGYTF. The CDR3 nucleotides read TGCAGTGCTAGAGATCGGGCCGGCTACACCTTC.

This clonotype appeared a few times. The CDR3 is CASSLAGADRARLFF. DNA of the CDR3: TGTGCCAGCAGCTTAGCGGGGGCGGACAGGGCGCGATTGTTTTTT. This chain uses TRBV7-9 with TRBJ1-4; 8 nucleotides agree with TRBD1. The J segment lost 15 bases and the V segment lost 0 bases, leaving 12 bases of the junction unmatched. The CDR3 totals 15 residues. Germline-derived CDR1 and CDR2 are SEHNR and FQNEAQ (reference sequence).

V gene TRBV5-5 combines with J gene TRBJ2-4, with 7 bases that match TRBD2. This CDR3 has 16 amino acids. After removal of 1 base from V and 0 bases from J, the junction contained 4 bases not matched to a gene. Germline V gene data show CDR1 as SGHKS and CDR2 as YYEKEE (reference sequence). Written as DNA, the CDR3 is TGTGCCAGCAGCTTGACGCTAGCGGTAGCCAAAAACATTCAGTACTTC. Translated, it gives CASSLTLAVAKNIQYF.

The CDR3 sequence is CASSVYSQYTGELFF. The CDR3 bases are TGTGCCAGCAGTGTTTACAGCCAGTACACCGGGGAGCTGTTTTTT. V gene TRBV2 combines with J gene TRBJ2-2; D remains ambiguous. Trimming took off 4 bases at V and 3 bases at J, with 12 bases between the two ends. Germline CDR1 SNHLY, CDR2 FYNNEI. The CDR3 has 15 residues.

V and J are TRBV12-3 or TRBV12-4 and TRBJ2-1; D possibly corresponds to TRBD2 (5 bases). Trimming removed 2 bases from V and 10 bases from J, with 15 bases in between. CDR3 length: 14 residues. The DNA of the CDR3 is TGTGCCAGCAGTTTAAACCCCCCAGCGGAGGAGCAGTTCTTC. Its protein is CASSLNPPAEEQFF.

This clonotype has only a few counts. The genes are TRBV5-5 and TRBJ2-5, with D possibly TRBD1 on 7 matching bases. The CDR3 has 13 amino acids. CDR1 and CDR2 from the germline V gene are SGHKS and YYEKEE (reference sequence). The germline V and J ends were trimmed by 4 bases and 7 bases, with 14 bases remaining between them. As DNA, the CDR3 is TGTGCCAGCAGCCCGCGGGACAGCGGGACCCAGTACTTC. Encoded protein: CASSPRDSGTQYF. Complete variable domain (other parts from reference TRBV5-5 and TRBJ2-5): DAGVTQSPTHLIKTRGQQVTLRCSPISGHKSVSWYQQVLGQGPQFIFQYYEKEERGRGNFPDRFSARQFPNYSSELNVNALLLGDSALYLCASSPRDSGTQYFGPGTRLLVL.

The CDR3 protein is CASSYTKRETQYF. The DNA of the CDR3 is TGTGCCAGCAGCTACACTAAAAGAGAGACCCAGTACTTC. V is TRBV5-6 and J is TRBJ2-5; D is uncertain. CDR1 and CDR2 from the germline V gene are SGHDT and YYEEEE. Between the trimmed V and J ends, which lost 3 bases and 4 bases, there was a span of 10 bases. This CDR3 is 13 amino acids long.

This clonotype was seen a few times. J is TRBJ2-7 and V is TRBV7-2, with 8 positions matching TRBD1. The germline V gene has CDR1 SGHTA and CDR2 FQGNSA. Trimming removed 1 base from V and 0 bases from J; junction bases left unmatched: 8. CDR3 length equals 17 residues. For the CDR3, the DNA is TGTGCCAGCAGCTTAGACCCTCGGGACAGGCCCTCCTACGAGCAGTACTTC. It specifies CASSLDPRDRPSYEQYF.

The chain employs TRBV7-2 and TRBJ2-5; 8 nucleotides agree with TRBD2. The germline V gene encodes CDR1 SGHTA and CDR2 FQGNSA. CDR3 length equals 14 residues. V shed 1 base and J 6 bases; nucleotides not matched to a gene: 4. CDR3 sequence reads: CASSLVGGGQTQYF. The CDR3 nucleotides read TGTGCCAGCAGCTTAGTCGGCGGGGGGCAGACCCAGTACTTC.

This clonotype has more than one count but fewer than ten. With a much larger clone just one base away, this may be a read error. The chain carries TRBV19 and TRBJ2-3, with a tentative D call TRBD1 (5 bases). This CDR3 region has 14 residues. Trimming cost V 7 bases and J 0 bases, with 11 bases left between them. Germline assignment: CDR1 LNHDA and CDR2 SQIVND (reference sequence). The CDR3: CASTDSSSTDTQYF. The CDR3 DNA sequence: TGTGCCAGTACTGACAGTTCAAGCACAGATACGCAGTATTTT.

This chain joins TRBV15 and TRBJ2-3; D remains unclear. The CDR3 runs to 13 residues. V was clipped by 1 base and J by 6 bases, with 8 bases between them. Germline V gives CDR1 LNHNV, CDR2 YYDKDF (reference sequence). The CDR3 bases are TGTGCCACCAGCAGAGTTTCGCTGGATACGCAGTATTTT. As protein: CATSRVSLDTQYF.

This clonotype was seen a handful of times. J is TRBJ1-5 and V is TRBV2; the match to TRBD1 covers 8 bases. Germline loops: CDR1 SNHLY, CDR2 FYNNEI. The CDR3 is 14 amino acids. The V gene end was trimmed by 6 bases and the J gene end by 6 bases; junction bases not matched to a gene: 7. DNA for the CDR3: TGTGCCAGCAGAGACGGACAGGGAGGTCAGCCCCAGCATTTT. It yields the protein CASRDGQGGQPQHF.

This sequence joins TRBV20-1 and TRBJ2-5; 9 bases agree with TRBD1. Trimming at V came to 6 bases and at J to 5 bases, leaving 10 bases not matched to a gene. CDR3 length: 14 amino acids. Germline CDR1 reads DFQATT; CDR2 reads SNEGSKA (reference sequence). The CDR3 DNA sequence: TGCAGTGCCACCGGGACAGGGACTTTTGAGACCCAGTACTTC. As protein: CSATGTGTFETQYF.

This clonotype was seen a few times. The V gene is TRBV12-3 or TRBV12-4, the J gene TRBJ1-4, with TRBD1 identical over 7 bases. V gave up 0 bases and J gave up 7 bases; unmatched junction bases: 5. CDR3 length: 15 amino acids. CDR3 DNA: TGTGCCAGCAGTTTAGCGTCGGCAGGGGGTGAAAAACTGTTTTTT. This codes for CASSLASAGGEKLFF.

The chain links TRBV4-3 to TRBJ2-6; a possible D gene is TRBD1 (5 bases). With 0 bases removed from V and 4 bases from J, the gap between germline ends came to 10 bases. This CDR3 is built from 16 residues. CDR1 LGHNA and CDR2 YSLEER come from the germline V gene. The CDR3, as DNA: TGCGCCAGCAGCCAAGATCAGGGATCCGGGGCCAACGTCCTGACTTTC. It translates to CASSQDQGSGANVLTF.

This clonotype appeared many times. The chain recombines TRBV12-3 or TRBV12-4 with TRBJ2-7; 8 nucleotides match TRBD1. CDR3 length equals 14 residues. The trim removed 4 bases at V and 2 bases at J, leaving 4 bases unmatched. This chain's CDR3 is CASSSTGVAYEQYF. The CDR3 DNA sequence: TGTGCCAGCAGTTCGACAGGGGTCGCCTACGAGCAGTACTTC.